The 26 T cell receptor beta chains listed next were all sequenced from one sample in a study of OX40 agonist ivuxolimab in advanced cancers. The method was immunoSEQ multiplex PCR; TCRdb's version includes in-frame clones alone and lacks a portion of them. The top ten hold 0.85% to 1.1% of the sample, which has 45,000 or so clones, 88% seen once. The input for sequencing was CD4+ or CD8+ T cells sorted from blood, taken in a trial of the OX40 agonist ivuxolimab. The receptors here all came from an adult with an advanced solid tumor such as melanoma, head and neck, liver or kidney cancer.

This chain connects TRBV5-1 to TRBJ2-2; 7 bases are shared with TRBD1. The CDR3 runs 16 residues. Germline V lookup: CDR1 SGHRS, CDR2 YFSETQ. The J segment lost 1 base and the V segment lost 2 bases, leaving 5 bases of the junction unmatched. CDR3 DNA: TGCGCCAGCAGCTTAGAAACAGGGGTGAACACCGGGGAGCTGTTTTTT. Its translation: CASSLETGVNTGELFF.

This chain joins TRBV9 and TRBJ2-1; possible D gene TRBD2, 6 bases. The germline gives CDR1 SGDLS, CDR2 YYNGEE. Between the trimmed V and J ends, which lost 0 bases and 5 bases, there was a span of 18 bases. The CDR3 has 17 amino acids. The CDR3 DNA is TGTGCCAGCAGCGTAGTAGGTAGGAGGGCGGCAAACAATGAGCAGTTCTTC. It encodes CASSVVGRRAANNEQFF.

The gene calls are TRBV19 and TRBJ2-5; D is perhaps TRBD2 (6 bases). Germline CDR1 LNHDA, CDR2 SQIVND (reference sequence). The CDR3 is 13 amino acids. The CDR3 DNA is TGTGCAGCGGCGGGACGGCCAGGGGAGACCCAGTACTTC. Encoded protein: CAAAGRPGETQYF.

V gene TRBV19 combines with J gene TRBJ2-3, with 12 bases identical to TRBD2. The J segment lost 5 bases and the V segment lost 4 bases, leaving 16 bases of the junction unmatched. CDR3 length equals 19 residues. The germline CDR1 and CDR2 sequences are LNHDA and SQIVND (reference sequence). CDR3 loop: CASSRRLAGDSRALDTQYF. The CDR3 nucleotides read TGTGCCAGTAGTAGACGACTAGCGGGAGACTCCCGGGCTCTAGATACGCAGTATTTT.

CDR3 region: CSALAHYEQYF. The CDR3 nucleotides read TGCAGTGCCCTGGCCCACTACGAGCAGTACTTC. V is TRBV20-1 and J is TRBJ2-7; no reliable D call. Germline CDR1 and CDR2: DFQATT and SNEGSKA (reference sequence). The CDR3 spans 11 residues. V lost 6 bases and J lost 3, with 9 bases in between.

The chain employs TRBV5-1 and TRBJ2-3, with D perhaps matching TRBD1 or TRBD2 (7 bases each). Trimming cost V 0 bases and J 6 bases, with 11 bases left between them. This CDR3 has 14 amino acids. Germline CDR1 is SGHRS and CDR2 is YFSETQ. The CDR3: CASSLVQGGDTQYF. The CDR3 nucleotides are TGCGCCAGCAGCTTGGTCCAGGGGGGGGATACGCAGTATTTT.

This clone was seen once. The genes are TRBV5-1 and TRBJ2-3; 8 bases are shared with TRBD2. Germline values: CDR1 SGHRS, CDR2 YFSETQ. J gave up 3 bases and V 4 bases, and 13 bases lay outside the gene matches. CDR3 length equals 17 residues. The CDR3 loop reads CASSPFLAGGSTDTQYF. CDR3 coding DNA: TGCGCCAGCAGCCCCTTTCTTGCGGGAGGAAGTACAGATACGCAGTATTTT.

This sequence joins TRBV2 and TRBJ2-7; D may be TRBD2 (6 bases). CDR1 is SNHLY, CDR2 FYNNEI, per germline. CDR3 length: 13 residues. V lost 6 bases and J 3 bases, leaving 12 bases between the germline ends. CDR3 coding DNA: TGTGCCAGCAGAAAGGGAGGCGGCTACGAGCAGTACTTC. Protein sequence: CASRKGGGYEQYF.

The CDR3 reads CASSRNQAGIDTQYF. The CDR3 coding sequence is TGTGCCAGCAGCCGTAACCAGGCGGGGATAGATACGCAGTATTTT. The chain combines TRBV11-1 with TRBJ2-3, with TRBD2 as a possible D gene (6 bases). CDR3 size: 15 residues. Per the germline V gene, CDR1 is SGHAT and CDR2 is FQDESV (reference sequence). Trimming cost V 5 bases and J 5 bases, with 17 bases left between them. The full variable domain, with the rest looked up from reference TRBV11-1 and TRBJ2-3, is EAEVAQSPRYKITEKSQAVAFWCDPISGHATLYWYRQILGQGPELLVQFQDESVVDDSQLPKDRFSAERLKGVDSTLKIQPAELGDSAMYLCASSRNQAGIDTQYFGPGTRLTVL.

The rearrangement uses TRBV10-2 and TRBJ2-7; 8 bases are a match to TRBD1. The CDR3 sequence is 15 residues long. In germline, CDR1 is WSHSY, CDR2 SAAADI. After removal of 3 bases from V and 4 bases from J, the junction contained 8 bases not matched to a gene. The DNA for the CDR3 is TGCGCCAGCAGTGACTATGGTGGACAGGGATACGAGCAGTACTTC. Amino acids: CASSDYGGQGYEQYF.

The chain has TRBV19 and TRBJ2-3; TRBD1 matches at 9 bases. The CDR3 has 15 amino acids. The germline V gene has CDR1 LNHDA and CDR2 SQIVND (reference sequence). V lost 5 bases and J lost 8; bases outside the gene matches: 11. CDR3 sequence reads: CASSDRDREPGTQYF. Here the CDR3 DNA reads TGTGCCAGTAGTGACCGGGACAGGGAGCCCGGTACGCAGTATTTT. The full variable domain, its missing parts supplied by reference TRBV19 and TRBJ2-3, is DGGITQSPKYLFRKEGQNVTLSCEQNLNHDAMYWYRQDPGQGLRLIYYSQIVNDFQKGDIAEGYSVSREKKESFPLTVTSAQKNPTAFYLCASSDRDREPGTQYFGPGTRLTVL.

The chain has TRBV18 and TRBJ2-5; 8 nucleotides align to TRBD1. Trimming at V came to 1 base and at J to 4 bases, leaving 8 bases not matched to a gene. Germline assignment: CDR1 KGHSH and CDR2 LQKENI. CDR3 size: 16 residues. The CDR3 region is CASSPREGQGTETQYF. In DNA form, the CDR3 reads TGTGCCAGCTCACCACGGGAAGGACAGGGAACAGAGACCCAGTACTTC.

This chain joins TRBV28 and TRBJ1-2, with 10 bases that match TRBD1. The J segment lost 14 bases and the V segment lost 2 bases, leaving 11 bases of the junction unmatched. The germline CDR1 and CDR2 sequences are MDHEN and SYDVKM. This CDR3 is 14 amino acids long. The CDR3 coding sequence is TGTGCCAGCAGTTTAGCAGGGACAGGGGCTCGCATAACCTTC. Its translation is CASSLAGTGARITF.

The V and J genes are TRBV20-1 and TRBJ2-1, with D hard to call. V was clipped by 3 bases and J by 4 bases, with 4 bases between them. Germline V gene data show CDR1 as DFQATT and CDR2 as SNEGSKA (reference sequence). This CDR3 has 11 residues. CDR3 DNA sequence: TGCAGTGCTAGTCCGTACAATGAGCAGTTCTTC. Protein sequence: CSASPYNEQFF.

The CDR3 DNA reads TGTGCCAGCAGACTGGACAGCCATGAGCAGTTCTTC. Residues: CASRLDSHEQFF. The chain recombines TRBV7-2 with TRBJ2-1; perhaps TRBD1 as D (6 bases). This CDR3 has 12 amino acids. Germline V gene data show CDR1 as SGHTA and CDR2 as FQGNSA. V shed 6 bases and J shed 8 bases, with 11 bases lying between them. Full variable domain (outside the CDR3, taken from reference TRBV7-2 and TRBJ2-1): GAGVSQSPSNKVTEKGKDVELRCDPISGHTALYWYRQSLGQGLEFLIYFQGNSAPDKSGLPSDRFSAERTGGSVSTLTIQRTQQEDSAVYLCASRLDSHEQFFGPGTRLTVL.

DNA for the CDR3: TGTGCCAGCAAAAAGATGAACACTGAAGCTTTCTTT. Its protein product is CASKKMNTEAFF. The rearrangement uses TRBV28 and TRBJ1-1; no reliable D call. From germline, CDR1 is MDHEN and CDR2 SYDVKM. Trimming cost V 7 bases and J 0 bases, with 6 bases left between them. This CDR3 spans 12 amino acids.

For the CDR3, the DNA is TGTGCCAGCGAAGCCTCTACAGTAGCTAGCACAGATACGCAGTATTTT. It codes for CASEASTVASTDTQYF. This chain links TRBV25-1 with TRBJ2-3; no reliable D call. V lost 8 bases, J lost 0 bases, and 18 bases lay in between. The CDR3 consists of 16 residues. Per the germline V gene, CDR1 is MGHDK and CDR2 is SYGVNS.

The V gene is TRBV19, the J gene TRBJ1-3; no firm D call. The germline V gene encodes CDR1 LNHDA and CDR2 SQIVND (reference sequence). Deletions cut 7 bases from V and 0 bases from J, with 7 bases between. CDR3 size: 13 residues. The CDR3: CASTGSSGNTIYF. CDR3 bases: TGTGCCAGTACTGGTAGCTCTGGAAACACCATATATTTT.

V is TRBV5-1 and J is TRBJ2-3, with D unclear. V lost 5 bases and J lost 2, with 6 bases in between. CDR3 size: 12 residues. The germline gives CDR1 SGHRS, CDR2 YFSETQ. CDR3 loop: CASRTNTDTQYF. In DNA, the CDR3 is TGCGCCAGCAGGACCAACACAGATACGCAGTATTTT. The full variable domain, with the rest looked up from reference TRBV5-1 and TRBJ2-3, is KAGVTQTPRYLIKTRGQQVTLSCSPISGHRSVSWYQQTPGQGLQFLFEYFSETQRNKGNFPGRFSGRQFSNSRSEMNVSTLELGDSALYLCASRTNTDTQYFGPGTRLTVL.

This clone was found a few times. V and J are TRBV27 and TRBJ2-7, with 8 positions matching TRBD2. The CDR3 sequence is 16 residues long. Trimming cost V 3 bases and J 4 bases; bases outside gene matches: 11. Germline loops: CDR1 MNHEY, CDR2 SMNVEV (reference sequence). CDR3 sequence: CASSFGKAGEGYEQYF. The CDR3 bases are TGTGCCAGCAGTTTTGGGAAAGCGGGAGAAGGGTACGAGCAGTACTTC.

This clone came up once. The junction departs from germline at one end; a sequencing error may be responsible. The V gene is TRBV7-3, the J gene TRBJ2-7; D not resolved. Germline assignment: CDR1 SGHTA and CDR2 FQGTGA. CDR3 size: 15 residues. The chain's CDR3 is CASSLRRTSSYEQYF. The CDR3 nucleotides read TGCGCCAGCAGCTTAAGACGGACCTCCTCCTACGAGCAGTACTTC.

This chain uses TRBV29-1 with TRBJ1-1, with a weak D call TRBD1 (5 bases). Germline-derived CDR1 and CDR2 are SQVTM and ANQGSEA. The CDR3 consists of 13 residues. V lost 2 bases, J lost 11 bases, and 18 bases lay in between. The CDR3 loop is CSVEFRDFSGAFF. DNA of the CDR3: TGCAGCGTTGAATTTCGGGACTTCTCGGGTGCTTTCTTT.

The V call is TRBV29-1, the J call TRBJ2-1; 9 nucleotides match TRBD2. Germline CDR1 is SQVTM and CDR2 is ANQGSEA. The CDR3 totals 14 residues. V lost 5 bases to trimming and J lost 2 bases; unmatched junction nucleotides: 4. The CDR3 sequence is CSVPTSGAYNEQFF. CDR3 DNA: TGCAGCGTTCCGACTAGCGGCGCCTACAATGAGCAGTTCTTC.

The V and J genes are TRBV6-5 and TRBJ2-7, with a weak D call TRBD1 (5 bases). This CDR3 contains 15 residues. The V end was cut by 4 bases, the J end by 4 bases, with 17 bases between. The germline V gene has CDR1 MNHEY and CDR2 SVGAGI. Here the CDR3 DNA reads TGTGCCAGCAGTTTCCTTTCAGGGTCCAATTACGAGCAGTACTTC. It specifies CASSFLSGSNYEQYF.

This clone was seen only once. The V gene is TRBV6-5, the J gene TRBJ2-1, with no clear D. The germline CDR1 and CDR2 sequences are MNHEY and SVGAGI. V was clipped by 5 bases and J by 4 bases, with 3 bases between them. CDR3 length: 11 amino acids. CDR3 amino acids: CASSPYNEQFF. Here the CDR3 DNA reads TGTGCCAGCAGTCCTTACAATGAGCAGTTCTTC.

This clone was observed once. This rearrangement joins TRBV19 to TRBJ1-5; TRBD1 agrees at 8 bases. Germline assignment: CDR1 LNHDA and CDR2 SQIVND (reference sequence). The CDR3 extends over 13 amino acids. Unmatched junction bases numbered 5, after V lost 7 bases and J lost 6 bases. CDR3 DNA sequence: TGTGCCAGTAACGTCAGGGGGCCTCAGCCCCAGCATTTT. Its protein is CASNVRGPQPQHF.